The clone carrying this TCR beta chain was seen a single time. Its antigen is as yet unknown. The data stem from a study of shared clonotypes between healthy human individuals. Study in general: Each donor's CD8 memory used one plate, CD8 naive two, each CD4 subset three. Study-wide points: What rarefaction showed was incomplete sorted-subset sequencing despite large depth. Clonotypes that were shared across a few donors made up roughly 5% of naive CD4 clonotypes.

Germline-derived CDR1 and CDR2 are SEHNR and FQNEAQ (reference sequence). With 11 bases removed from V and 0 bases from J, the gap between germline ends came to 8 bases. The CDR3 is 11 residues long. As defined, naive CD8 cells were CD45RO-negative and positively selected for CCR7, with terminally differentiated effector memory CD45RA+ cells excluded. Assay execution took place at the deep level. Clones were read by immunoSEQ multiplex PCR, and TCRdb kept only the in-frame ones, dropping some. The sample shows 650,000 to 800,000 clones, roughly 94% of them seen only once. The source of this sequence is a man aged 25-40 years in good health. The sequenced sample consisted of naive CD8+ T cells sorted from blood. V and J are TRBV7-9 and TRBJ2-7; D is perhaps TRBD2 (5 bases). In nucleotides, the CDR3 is TGTGCCGGGGAGAACTCCTACGAGCAGTACTTC. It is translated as CAGENSYEQYF.